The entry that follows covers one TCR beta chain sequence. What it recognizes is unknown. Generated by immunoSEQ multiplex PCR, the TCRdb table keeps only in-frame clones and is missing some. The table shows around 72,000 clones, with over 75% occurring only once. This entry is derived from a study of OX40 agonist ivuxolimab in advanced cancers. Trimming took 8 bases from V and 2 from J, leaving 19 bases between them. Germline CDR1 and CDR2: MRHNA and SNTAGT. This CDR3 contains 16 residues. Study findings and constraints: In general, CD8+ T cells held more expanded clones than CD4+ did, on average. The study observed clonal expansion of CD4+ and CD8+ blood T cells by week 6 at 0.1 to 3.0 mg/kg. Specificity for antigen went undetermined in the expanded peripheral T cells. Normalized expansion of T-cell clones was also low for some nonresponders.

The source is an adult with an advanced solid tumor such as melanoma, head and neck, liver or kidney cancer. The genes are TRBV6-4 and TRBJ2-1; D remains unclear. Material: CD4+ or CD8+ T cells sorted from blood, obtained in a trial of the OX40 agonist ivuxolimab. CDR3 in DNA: TGTGCCAGCCCCCTCACGACGGGCGTCCCCTACAATGAGCAGTTCTTC. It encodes CASPLTTGVPYNEQFF.